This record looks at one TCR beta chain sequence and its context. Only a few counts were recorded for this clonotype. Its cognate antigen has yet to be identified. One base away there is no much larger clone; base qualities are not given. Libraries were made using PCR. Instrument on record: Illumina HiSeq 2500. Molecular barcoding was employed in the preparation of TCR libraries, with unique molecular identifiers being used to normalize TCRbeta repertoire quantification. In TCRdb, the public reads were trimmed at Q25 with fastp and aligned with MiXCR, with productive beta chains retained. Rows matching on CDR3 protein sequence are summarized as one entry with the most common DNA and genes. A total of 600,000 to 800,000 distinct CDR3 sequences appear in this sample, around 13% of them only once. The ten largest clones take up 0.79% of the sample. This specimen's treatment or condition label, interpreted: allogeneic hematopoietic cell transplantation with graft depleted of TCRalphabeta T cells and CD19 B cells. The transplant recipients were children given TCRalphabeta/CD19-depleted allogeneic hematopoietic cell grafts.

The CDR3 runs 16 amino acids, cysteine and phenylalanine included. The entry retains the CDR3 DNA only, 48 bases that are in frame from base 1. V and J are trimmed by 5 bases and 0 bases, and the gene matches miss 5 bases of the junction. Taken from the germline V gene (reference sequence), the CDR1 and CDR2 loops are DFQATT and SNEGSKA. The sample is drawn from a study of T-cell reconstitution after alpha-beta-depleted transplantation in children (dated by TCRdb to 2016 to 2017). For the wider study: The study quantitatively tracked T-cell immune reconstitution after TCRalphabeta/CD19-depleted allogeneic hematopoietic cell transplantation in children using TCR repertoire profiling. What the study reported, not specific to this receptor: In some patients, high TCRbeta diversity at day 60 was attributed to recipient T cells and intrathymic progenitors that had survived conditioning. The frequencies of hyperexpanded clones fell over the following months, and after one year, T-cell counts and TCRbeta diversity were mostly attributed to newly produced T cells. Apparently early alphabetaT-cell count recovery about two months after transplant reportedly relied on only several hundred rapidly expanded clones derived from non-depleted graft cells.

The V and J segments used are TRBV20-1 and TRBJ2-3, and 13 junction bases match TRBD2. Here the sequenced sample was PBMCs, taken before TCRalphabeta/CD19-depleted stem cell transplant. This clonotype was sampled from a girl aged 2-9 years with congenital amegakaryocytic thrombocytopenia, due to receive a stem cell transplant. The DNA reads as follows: TGCAGTGCTGGGGGACTAGCGGGAACTAGCACAGATACGCAGTATTTT. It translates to CSAGGLAGTSTDTQYF.